This T cell receptor beta chain was retrieved from a study of neoadjuvant nivolumab and ipilimumab in lung cancer. Study as a whole: The combination arm added day-1 ipilimumab 1 mg/kg to nivolumab 3 mg/kg on days 1, 15, 29.

The CDR3 sequence is 13 residues long. Germline V gene lookup returns CDR1 MNHEY and CDR2 SMNVEV (reference sequence). Between the trimmed V and J ends, which lost 6 bases and 5 bases, there was a span of 14 bases. This clone has only a few counts. Data came from immunoSEQ multiplex PCR; TCRdb stores just in-frame clones and leaves some out. The sample holds some 50,000 clones, roughly 89% seen once. The clonotype originates from an adult with non-small cell lung cancer. Some clones in this sample may be carry-over from other donors' samples. V is TRBV27 and J is TRBJ2-7; D is perhaps TRBD1 (6 bases). The material sequenced was blood, taken before neoadjuvant nivolumab, alone or with ipilimumab. The chain's CDR3 is CASSGTRSNEQYF. CDR3 nucleotides: TGTGCCAGCAGCGGGACAAGGTCGAACGAGCAGTACTTC.